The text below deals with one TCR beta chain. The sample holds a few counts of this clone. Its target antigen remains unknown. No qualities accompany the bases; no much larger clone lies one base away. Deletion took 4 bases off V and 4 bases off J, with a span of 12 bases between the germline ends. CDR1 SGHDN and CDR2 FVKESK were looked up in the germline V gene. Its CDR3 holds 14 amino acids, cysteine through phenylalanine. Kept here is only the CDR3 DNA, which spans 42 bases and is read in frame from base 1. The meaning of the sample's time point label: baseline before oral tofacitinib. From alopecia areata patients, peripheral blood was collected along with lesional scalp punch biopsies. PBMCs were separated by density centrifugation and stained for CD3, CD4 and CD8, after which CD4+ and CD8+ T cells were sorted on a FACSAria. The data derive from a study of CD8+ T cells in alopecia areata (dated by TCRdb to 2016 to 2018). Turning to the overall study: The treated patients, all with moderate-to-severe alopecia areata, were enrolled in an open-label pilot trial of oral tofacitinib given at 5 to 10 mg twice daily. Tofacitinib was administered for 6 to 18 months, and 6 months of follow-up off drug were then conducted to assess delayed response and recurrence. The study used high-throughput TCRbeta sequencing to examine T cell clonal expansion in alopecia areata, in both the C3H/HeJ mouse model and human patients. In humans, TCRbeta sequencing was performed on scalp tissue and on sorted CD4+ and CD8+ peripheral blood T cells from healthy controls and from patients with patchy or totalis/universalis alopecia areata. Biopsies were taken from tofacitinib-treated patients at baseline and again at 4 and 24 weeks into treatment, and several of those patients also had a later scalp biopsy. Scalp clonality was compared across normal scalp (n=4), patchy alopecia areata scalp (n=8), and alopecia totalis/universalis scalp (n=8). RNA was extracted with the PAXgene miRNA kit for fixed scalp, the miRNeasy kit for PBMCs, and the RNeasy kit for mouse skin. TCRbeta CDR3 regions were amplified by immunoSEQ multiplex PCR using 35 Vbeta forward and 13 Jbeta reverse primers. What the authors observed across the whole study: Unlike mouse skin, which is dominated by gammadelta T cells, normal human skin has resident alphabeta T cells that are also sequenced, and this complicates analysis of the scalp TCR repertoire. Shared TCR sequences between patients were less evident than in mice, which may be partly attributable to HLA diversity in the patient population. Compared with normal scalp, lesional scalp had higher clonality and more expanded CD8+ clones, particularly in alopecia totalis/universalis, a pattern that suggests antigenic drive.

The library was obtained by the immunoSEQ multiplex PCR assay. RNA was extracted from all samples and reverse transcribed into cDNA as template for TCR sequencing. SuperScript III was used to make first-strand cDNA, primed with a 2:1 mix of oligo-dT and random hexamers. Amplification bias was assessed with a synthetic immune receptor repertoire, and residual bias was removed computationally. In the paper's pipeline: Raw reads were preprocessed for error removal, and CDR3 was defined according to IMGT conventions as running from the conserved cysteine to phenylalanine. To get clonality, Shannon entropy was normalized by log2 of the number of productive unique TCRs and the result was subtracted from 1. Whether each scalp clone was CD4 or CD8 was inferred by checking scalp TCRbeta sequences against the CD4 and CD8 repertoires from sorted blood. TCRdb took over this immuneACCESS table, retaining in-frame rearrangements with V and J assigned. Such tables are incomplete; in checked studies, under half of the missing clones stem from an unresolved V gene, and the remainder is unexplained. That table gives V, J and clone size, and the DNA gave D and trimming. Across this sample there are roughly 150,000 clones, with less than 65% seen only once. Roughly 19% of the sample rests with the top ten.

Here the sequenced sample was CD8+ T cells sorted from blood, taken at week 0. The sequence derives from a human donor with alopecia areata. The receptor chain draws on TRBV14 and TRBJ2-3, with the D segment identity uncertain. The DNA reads TGTGCCAGCAGCCCCGGCGGTAGACCAGATACGCAGTATTTT. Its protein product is CASSPGGRPDTQYF.